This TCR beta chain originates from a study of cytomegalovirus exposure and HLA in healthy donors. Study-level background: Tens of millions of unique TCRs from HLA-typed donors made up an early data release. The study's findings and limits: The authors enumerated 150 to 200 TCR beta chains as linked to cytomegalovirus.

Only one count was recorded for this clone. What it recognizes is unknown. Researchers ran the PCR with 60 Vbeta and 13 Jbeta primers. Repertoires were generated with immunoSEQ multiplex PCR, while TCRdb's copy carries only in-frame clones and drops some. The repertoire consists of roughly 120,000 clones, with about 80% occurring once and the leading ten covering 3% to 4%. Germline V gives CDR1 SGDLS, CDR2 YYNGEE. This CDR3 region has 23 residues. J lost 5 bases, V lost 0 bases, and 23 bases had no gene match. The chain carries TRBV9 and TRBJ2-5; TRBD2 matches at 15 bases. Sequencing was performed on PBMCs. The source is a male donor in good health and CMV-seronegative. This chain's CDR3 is CASSVEGAGGLPGLAGGFETQYF. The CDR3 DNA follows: TGTGCCAGCAGCGTAGAGGGGGCTGGTGGCTTACCGGGACTAGCGGGGGGATTTGAGACCCAGTACTTC.